Below, one TCR beta chain is given with its context. The antigen remains undetermined. The data stem from a study of human T cells and chemical hapten exposure. About the research overall: Application of 0.01% DPC to the upper back was done by patch test, with a reading at 6 days.

Sample time point: patch test 3, about 24 weeks after DPC sensitization. As for treatment: therapeutic diphenylcyclopropenone sensitization with weekly scalp DPC. Unfractionated whole blood was the source of the extracted total RNA. Germline CDR1 and CDR2: SGHTA and FQGNSA. The CDR3 totals 14 residues. V lost 4 bases and J 0 bases, leaving 7 bases between the germline ends. Using its own MiXCR run on the RACE reads, TCRdb lists one record per CDR3 protein. Of approximately 86,000 distinct CDR3 sequences in the sample, around 9.9% were seen once. Points from the study as a whole: DPC sensitization left the count of TCRs above 1 in 1000 unchanged. The donor cohort had alopecia, so its immune response may not match that of healthy people.

This rearrangement joins TRBV7-2 to TRBJ1-3; D unresolved. The starting material was whole blood, obtained in connection with sensitization to the hapten diphenylcyclopropenone (DPC). The TCR originated in a woman aged 25 to 39 with alopecia areata. Some clones in this sample may be carry-over from other donors' samples. The CDR3 sequence is CASSSQSSGNTIYF. Here the CDR3 DNA reads TGTGCCAGCAGCTCTCAAAGCTCTGGAAACACCATATATTTT.